One sample yielded the 26 T cell receptor beta chains listed below, sequenced in a study of beta chain features in type 1 diabetes. Every bit of the isolated RNA underwent reverse transcription, so sequencing read expressed TCRB transcripts. Some clones are missing from TCRdb's copy, which holds only in-frame ones; the method was immunoSEQ multiplex PCR. The data hold 350,000 to 400,000 clones, with roughly 12% observed a single time. These receptors lack a known antigen. General study points: For Type 1 diabetes patients, all four CD4+ subsets carried TCRB CDR3s that were moderately but significantly shorter.

Sample: naive CD4+ T cells from blood. All receptors come from a woman aged 18-29 years with type 1 diabetes.

The chain couples TRBV6-5 to TRBJ2-3; D is ambiguous. V lost 7 bases and J 7 bases, leaving 9 bases between the germline ends. CDR3 length: 11 amino acids. The germline gives CDR1 MNHEY, CDR2 SVGAGI. The CDR3 loop is CASTNSYTQYF. DNA of the CDR3: TGTGCCAGCACCAACAGCTATACGCAGTATTTT.

This clone was counted only a few times. The V call is TRBV9, the J call TRBJ2-1; 7 nucleotides align to TRBD1. V shed 3 bases and J 0 bases; nucleotides not matched to a gene: 9. Germline V gene lookup returns CDR1 SGDLS and CDR2 YYNGEE. The CDR3 spans 17 residues. For the CDR3, the DNA is TGTGCCAGCAGCGGACAACAGGGGACACCCTCCTACAATGAGCAGTTCTTC. Translated: CASSGQQGTPSYNEQFF. Drawing the rest from reference TRBV9 and TRBJ2-1, the complete variable domain is DSGVTQTPKHLITATGQRVTLRCSPRSGDLSVYWYQQSLDQGLQFLIQYYNGEERAKGNILERFSAQQFPDLHSELNLSSLELGDSALYFCASSGQQGTPSYNEQFFGPGTRLTVL.

This clone was seen a handful of times. J is TRBJ2-7 and V is TRBV25-1, with TRBD1 matching over 7 bases. Trimming removed 6 bases from V and 4 bases from J; junction bases left unmatched: 6. This CDR3 region has 13 residues. The germline CDR1 and CDR2 sequences are MGHDK and SYGVNS. Here the CDR3 DNA reads TGTGCCAGCAGGGGGACAGATCCTTACGAGCAGTACTTC. Translated, it gives CASRGTDPYEQYF.

This clone was found a few times. J is TRBJ2-7 and V is TRBV15, with 8 bases that match TRBD2. With 9 bases clipped from V and 0 bases from J, the junction kept 13 bases outside the gene matches. The CDR3 consists of 16 residues. Per the germline V gene, CDR1 is LNHNV and CDR2 is YYDKDF (reference sequence). The DNA for the CDR3 is TGTGCCACTTTGCGTACAGCGGGAGCACGCTCCTACGAGCAGTACTTC. Translating gives CATLRTAGARSYEQYF.

In nucleotides, the CDR3 is TGTGCCAGCCCGGGGATTTTATCCCAGCATTTT. Protein: CASPGILSQHF. The chain joins TRBV21-1 to TRBJ1-5. TRBV21-1 is tagged as a pseudogene. This CDR3 has 11 residues.

This clone was observed a few times. CDR3 DNA: TGTGCCATCAGTGAGCCAGGGCTAGGGGACTACGAGCAGTACTTC. Translating gives CAISEPGLGDYEQYF. The rearrangement joins TRBV10-3 to TRBJ2-7; D may be TRBD1 (5 bases). The CDR3 extends over 15 amino acids. Trimming pared 2 bases from V and 3 bases from J, leaving 14 bases between. Germline CDR1 and CDR2: ENHRY and SYGVKD.

This chain connects TRBV6-1 to TRBJ1-2, with unresolved D. CDR1 is MNHNS, CDR2 SASEGT, per germline. The CDR3 consists of 15 residues. The V and J ends lost 6 bases and 0 bases respectively, with 14 bases between them. CDR3 in DNA: TGTGCCAGCAGCCCCACGGGGAGAACTAACTATGGCTACACCTTC. As protein: CASSPTGRTNYGYTF.

This clone showed up just a few times. This chain uses TRBV9 with TRBJ2-7; D might be TRBD1 (5 bases). The CDR3 sequence is 13 residues long. Trimming took off 4 bases at V and 5 bases at J, with 13 bases between the two ends. CDR1 is SGDLS and CDR2 is YYNGEE in the germline V gene. CDR3: CASSTRDSNEQYF. The CDR3 DNA sequence: TGTGCCAGCAGCACCCGAGACAGCAACGAGCAGTACTTC.

This clone was counted between two and nine times. The gene calls are TRBV23-1 and TRBJ2-1, with TRBD2 matching over 9 bases. TRBV23-1 is annotated as an ORF whose role is uncertain. The CDR3 loop spans 20 amino acids. J lost 0 bases, V lost 4 bases, and 16 bases had no gene match. The CDR3 bases are TGCGCCAGCAGTCTCCCCGGCAGCGGGAGGCTTCCCGACTCCTACAATGAGCAGTTCTTC. The encoded protein is CASSLPGSGRLPDSYNEQFF.

This clone was recorded a few times. Other nucleotide sequences from this sample produce the same CDR3. The CDR3 nucleotides read TGTGCCAGCAGTTCATCCTACGAGCAGTACTTC. Translating it yields CASSSSYEQYF. This chain joins TRBV28 and TRBJ2-7; D is unresolved. This CDR3 is built from 11 residues. Germline V gene data show CDR1 as MDHEN and CDR2 as SYDVKM. V was clipped by 4 bases and J by 1 base, with 2 bases between them.

The table lists this clone with a few counts. The chain employs TRBV11-3 and TRBJ2-1, with D maybe TRBD2 (6 bases). This CDR3 comprises 16 residues. Germline CDR1 SGHNT, CDR2 YENEEA. V was clipped by 5 bases and J by 5 bases, with 19 bases between them. The CDR3 loop is CASSQKGFERDNEQFF. The CDR3 DNA is TGTGCCAGCAGCCAAAAGGGGTTCGAGCGGGACAATGAGCAGTTCTTC.

This clone was observed a handful of times. This chain uses TRBV4-1 with TRBJ1-1, with D unresolved. This CDR3 contains 14 residues. V was clipped by 6 bases and J by 5 bases, with 16 bases between them. CDR1 and CDR2 from the germline V gene are MGHRA and YSYEKL. CDR3 amino acids: CASRQTGRGTEAFF. CDR3 DNA sequence: TGCGCCAGCAGACAAACGGGCCGGGGAACTGAAGCTTTCTTT.

This clone was recorded a few times. This sequence joins TRBV7-8 and TRBJ2-3, with D perhaps TRBD2 (6 bases). The CDR3 is made up of 14 amino acids. Per germline, CDR1 SGHVS and CDR2 FQNEAQ. The V and J ends lost 7 bases and 0 bases respectively, with 11 bases between them. The DNA for the CDR3 is TGTGCCAGCACCTCGGGGACTAGCACAGATACGCAGTATTTT. Encoded protein: CASTSGTSTDTQYF.

The sample holds a few counts of this clone. The chain joins TRBV7-9 to TRBJ1-3; no definite D call. The germline V gene encodes CDR1 SEHNR and CDR2 FQNEAQ (reference sequence). The CDR3 covers 14 residues. With 4 bases removed from V and 0 bases from J, the gap between germline ends came to 7 bases. This chain's CDR3 is CASSSVHSGNTIYF. The CDR3 coding sequence is TGTGCCAGCAGCTCCGTACACTCTGGAAACACCATATATTTT.

Note on this clone: The junction departs from germline at one end; a sequencing error may be responsible. The chain joins TRBV15 to TRBJ2-5; 14 bases are shared with TRBD2. This CDR3 is 15 amino acids long. Germline V gene sequence: CDR1 LNHNV, CDR2 YYDKDF (reference sequence). CDR3 DNA: TGTACCACCCGGACTAGCGGGAGGAGTATGGAGACCCAGTACTTC. This codes for CTTRTSGRSMETQYF.

In its sample, this clone was seen a few times. V usage is TRBV11-3 and J usage is TRBJ2-7; possibly TRBD1 for D (5 bases). Trimming left V 4 bases short and J 0 bases short, with 16 bases between. The CDR3 has 16 residues. The germline V gene encodes CDR1 SGHNT and CDR2 YENEEA. The CDR3 DNA follows: TGTGCCAGCAGCTACCCCCTGCAGGGCCTCTCCTACGAGCAGTACTTC. It translates to CASSYPLQGLSYEQYF.

This clone was observed a handful of times. J is TRBJ2-7 and V is TRBV5-1, with 11 bases lining up with TRBD2. CDR1 SGHRS and CDR2 YFSETQ come from the germline V gene. There are 17 residues in the CDR3. Trimming took 4 bases from V and 5 from J; bases not matched to a gene: 14. CDR3 amino acids: CASSPGLAGGPSHEQYF. The DNA for the CDR3 is TGCGCCAGCAGCCCCGGGCTAGCGGGAGGCCCGTCTCACGAGCAGTACTTC.

A few counts support this clone. The V gene is TRBV2, the J gene TRBJ2-3; TRBD2 agrees at 8 bases. CDR3 size: 16 residues. Trimming at V came to 7 bases and at J to 2 bases, leaving 11 bases not matched to a gene. In germline, CDR1 is SNHLY, CDR2 FYNNEI. CDR3 region: CASIKPSGSPTDTQYF. As DNA, the CDR3 is TGTGCCAGCATTAAGCCCAGCGGGAGCCCCACAGATACGCAGTATTTT.

The CDR3 reads CASSHPWGRTPYEQYF. DNA of the CDR3: TGCGCCAGCAGCCACCCCTGGGGGAGGACTCCCTACGAGCAGTACTTC. The gene calls are TRBV4-1 and TRBJ2-7; possible D gene TRBD2, 6 bases. With 3 bases removed from V and 2 bases from J, the gap between germline ends came to 17 bases. Germline CDR1 reads MGHRA; CDR2 reads YSYEKL. This CDR3 comprises 16 residues.

This clone was counted a few times. The gene calls are TRBV6-5 and TRBJ2-1; D gene unclear. The CDR3 covers 13 residues. V gave up 2 bases and J gave up 13 bases, with 15 bases separating them. The germline V gene encodes CDR1 MNHEY and CDR2 SVGAGI. This CDR3 is CASSYEWASAQFF. The CDR3 DNA follows: TGTGCCAGCAGTTACGAGTGGGCTTCGGCTCAGTTCTTC.

The chain couples TRBV25-1 to TRBJ2-7; possible D gene TRBD2, 6 bases. The CDR3 is made up of 16 amino acids. The V end was cut by 3 bases, the J end by 7 bases, with 22 bases between. Looked up from germline, CDR1 is MGHDK and CDR2 is SYGVNS. CDR3 DNA: TGTGCCAGCAGTGATCCCCATAGTCGGGGACTTGGGGAGCAGTACTTC. It translates to CASSDPHSRGLGEQYF.

CDR3 sequence: CASSDSGRALEQYF. Here the CDR3 DNA reads TGTGCCAGTAGTGATAGCGGGAGGGCCCTCGAGCAGTACTTC. V usage is TRBV19 and J usage is TRBJ2-7; 11 bases agree with TRBD2. The CDR3 is 14 residues long. Germline V lookup: CDR1 LNHDA, CDR2 SQIVND (reference sequence). The junction had 6 bases not matched to a gene; V was cut back by 5 bases and J by 6 bases. The whole variable domain, filled in from reference TRBV19 and TRBJ2-7, reads DGGITQSPKYLFRKEGQNVTLSCEQNLNHDAMYWYRQDPGQGLRLIYYSQIVNDFQKGDIAEGYSVSREKKESFPLTVTSAQKNPTAFYLCASSDSGRALEQYFGPGTRLTVT.

This clone was seen a few times. V usage is TRBV19 and J usage is TRBJ2-7; the D gene is possibly TRBD1 (5 bases). CDR1 and CDR2 from the germline V gene are LNHDA and SQIVND (reference sequence). The V gene lost 10 bases and the J gene lost 5 bases, with 15 bases spanning the gap. The CDR3 is 12 residues long. Here the CDR3 DNA reads TGTGCCACACGGTGGCAGGGTAACGAGCAGTACTTC. This translates into CATRWQGNEQYF.

The chain combines TRBV7-2 with TRBJ2-6, with a tentative D call TRBD1 (5 bases). Germline lookup yields CDR1 SGHTA and CDR2 FQGNSA. This CDR3 comprises 14 residues. The V end was cut by 4 bases, the J end by 8 bases, with 12 bases between. Here the CDR3 reads CASSSQQGTNVLTF. CDR3 in DNA: TGTGCCAGCAGCTCCCAGCAGGGAACCAACGTCCTGACTTTC.

This clone turned up a few times. The chain combines TRBV5-4 with TRBJ2-5; D is uncertain. The CDR3 loop spans 12 amino acids. V gave up 4 bases and J gave up 0 bases, with 4 bases separating them. Germline values: CDR1 SGHNT, CDR2 YYREEE (reference sequence). CDR3: CASSPYQETQYF. The CDR3 coding sequence is TGTGCCAGCAGCCCGTACCAAGAGACCCAGTACTTC.

This clone has more than one count but fewer than ten. This chain joins TRBV27 and TRBJ1-1; 9 bases fit TRBD1. Per germline, CDR1 MNHEY and CDR2 SMNVEV (reference sequence). The length of the CDR3 is 13 residues. After removal of 6 bases from V and 6 bases from J, the junction contained 5 bases not matched to a gene. CDR3 protein: CASSQDRGAEAFF. DNA of the CDR3: TGTGCCAGCAGCCAAGACAGGGGGGCTGAAGCTTTCTTT.